A single sample gave rise to the 2 T cell receptor beta chains below, sequenced in a study of CD8 T cells in Susac syndrome. RNA, at about 0.5 to 1 ug, was reverse transcribed with random hexamers. TCRdb reanalysed the immunoSEQ multiplex PCR reads using MiXCR and keeps one entry per CDR3 protein. The sample yields about 430,000 distinct CDR3 sequences, approximately 89% seen once. Material for sequencing was CD8+ T cells from PBMCs. The receptor set was obtained from a human donor with multiple sclerosis.

The rearrangement joins TRBV7-6 to TRBJ1-2; D remains unclear. This CDR3 spans 17 amino acids. The germline V gene has CDR1 SGHVS and CDR2 FNYEAQ. Trimming shortened V by 5 bases and J by 8 bases, and 27 bases separated the two germline ends. CDR3 in amino acids: CASSKTGMRVLSGGYTF. The CDR3, as DNA: TGTGCCAGCAGCAAGACTGGCATGCGGGTGCTATCGGGGGGCTACACCTTC.

The chain links TRBV28 to TRBJ2-7; the match to TRBD1 covers 9 bases. There are 17 residues in the CDR3. Trimming took 6 bases from V and 3 from J; bases not matched to a gene: 15. Germline CDR1 and CDR2: MDHEN and SYDVKM. The CDR3 sequence: CASSDLGRDRALYEQYF. The CDR3 nucleotides are TGTGCCAGCAGCGACCTGGGCCGGGACAGGGCCCTCTACGAGCAGTACTTC.